One and the same sample provided the 8 T cell receptor beta chains below, sequenced in a study of radiotherapy plus CTLA-4 blockade in lung cancer. Produced via immunoSEQ multiplex PCR; TCRdb's table is partial and in-frame only. The sample has 85,000 to 100,000 clones; around 72% are singletons. The specimen comprised peripheral blood, sampled from a patient treated with radiotherapy plus ipilimumab. These receptors originate from a human donor with non-small cell lung cancer that progressed on radiotherapy plus ipilimumab.

The chain carries TRBV9 and TRBJ1-1; D is uncertain. CDR1 is SGDLS and CDR2 is YYNGEE in the germline V gene. The CDR3 loop spans 14 amino acids. V was trimmed by 4 bases and J by 3 bases, leaving 13 bases between them. DNA of the CDR3: TGTGCCAGCAGCCCCGCCAACATGGACACTGAAGCTTTCTTT. Translated: CASSPANMDTEAFF.

The genes are TRBV7-6 and TRBJ2-1; 9 bases match TRBD2. Germline V CDR1 and CDR2: SGHVS, FNYEAQ. V shed 8 bases and J 7 bases; nucleotides not matched to a gene: 6. This CDR3 is built from 13 residues. The CDR3, as DNA: TGTGCCAGCCGCGGGGGGGCACTTAATGAGCAGTTCTTC. Protein: CASRGGALNEQFF.

The chain is built from TRBV11-1 and TRBJ2-1, with 10 bases that match TRBD2. Unmatched junction bases numbered 3, after V lost 1 base and J lost 6 bases. CDR1 is SGHAT and CDR2 is FQDESV in the germline V gene (reference sequence). This CDR3 is 15 amino acids long. The CDR3 protein is CASSLERGGFNEQFF. The CDR3 DNA reads TGTGCCAGCAGCTTAGAGCGGGGGGGCTTCAATGAGCAGTTCTTC.

The chain is built from TRBV6-1 and TRBJ1-1; D not certain. CDR1 is MNHNS and CDR2 is SASEGT in the germline V gene. CDR3 length: 13 amino acids. V lost 2 bases, J lost 5 bases, and 9 bases lay in between. The CDR3 nucleotides read TGTGCCAGCAGTGAACTTTTGGGTACTGAAGCTTTCTTT. Its translation is CASSELLGTEAFF.

On this clone itself: Germline and junction disagree at one end, which may indicate a read error. The chain couples TRBV7-7 to TRBJ2-5; the D call may be TRBD1 or TRBD2 (6 bases each). This CDR3 has 15 amino acids. Per the germline V gene, CDR1 is SSHAT and CDR2 is FNYEAQ (reference sequence). The CDR3 bases are TGTGCTAGCAGCTTAGGAGGGACACCCCAAGAGACCCAGTACTTC. It translates to CASSLGGTPQETQYF.

The V and J genes are TRBV30 and TRBJ2-7, with D possibly being TRBD2 (6 bases). Germline V lookup: CDR1 GTSNPN, CDR2 SVGIG (reference sequence). Deletions cut 3 bases from V and 3 bases from J, with 15 bases between. CDR3 length equals 14 residues. CDR3 bases: TGTGCCTGGAGGACCCCGGGACTTCTCTACGAGCAGTACTTC. Encoded protein: CAWRTPGLLYEQYF.

This clone occurred a few times. The chain uses TRBV19 and TRBJ2-6, with TRBD1 matching over 7 bases. After removal of 6 bases from V and 0 bases from J, the junction contained 8 bases not matched to a gene. The CDR3 totals 17 residues. Germline CDR1 reads LNHDA; CDR2 reads SQIVND (reference sequence). CDR3: CASSPTGPRSGANVLTF. CDR3 sequence (DNA): TGTGCCAGTAGCCCGACAGGGCCTCGCTCTGGGGCCAACGTCCTGACTTTC.

The chain couples TRBV7-9 to TRBJ2-3; D not resolved. V lost 5 bases and J lost 2, with 5 bases in between. This CDR3 spans 12 amino acids. CDR1 and CDR2 from the germline V gene are SEHNR and FQNEAQ (reference sequence). This CDR3 is CASSPVTDTQYF. The DNA of the CDR3 is TGTGCCAGCAGCCCCGTCACAGATACGCAGTATTTT.